Included here is one T cell receptor beta chain sequence, with context. The table came from immunoSEQ multiplex PCR; TCRdb's copy has only in-frame clones and leaves some out. Of under 200,000 clones listed, approximately 83% are singletons. Participants were aged about 18 to 100 years, lived in under 25 US areas, and enrolled virtually. Either two negative PCRs, clearance, or symptom resolution qualified Cohort 3 donors as recovered. These data belong to a study of blood T cell repertoires in COVID-19. In the study overall: Acute and convalescent COVID-19 specimens originated in the United States, Italy and Spain.

The V end was cut by 1 base, the J end by 8 bases, with 15 bases between. The V gene's germline CDR1 is SGHAT and CDR2 FQNNGV. The CDR3 contains 16 residues. Sequenced: PBMCs or T cells enriched from blood (not recorded which). The TCR comes from a woman aged 55-69 years who had recovered from COVID-19. This rearrangement joins TRBV11-2 to TRBJ1-6, with TRBD1 as a possible D gene (6 bases). CDR3 in DNA: TGTGCCAGCAGCTTAGGAAAGGAACCAGGGGATTCACCCCTCCACTTT. As protein: CASSLGKEPGDSPLHF.